This T cell receptor beta chain is from a study of OX40 agonist ivuxolimab in advanced cancers. For the study at large: Patients received the agonistic anti-OX40 (CD134) antibody ivuxolimab. Across the patients, intravenous ivuxolimab was delivered every 2 weeks at 0.01 to 10 mg/kg. Study results and limitations: Expanded clones belonging to CD8+ T cells outnumbered, on average, those of CD4+.

V was shortened by 4 bases and J by 2 bases, with 18 bases between the two germline ends. The CDR3 is made up of 16 amino acids. Germline CDR1 and CDR2: MDHEN and SYDVKM. About this clone: Its antigen is still unknown.

Profiling relied on immunoSEQ multiplex PCR, and the TCRdb table lists in-frame clones only, not all of them. The data show roughly 100,000 clones, nearly 90% seen once. This TCR came from an adult with an advanced solid tumor such as melanoma, head and neck, liver or kidney cancer. The rearrangement joins TRBV28 to TRBJ2-7; the D gene is possibly TRBD2 (6 bases). Specimen: CD4+ or CD8+ T cells sorted from blood, collected in a trial of the OX40 agonist ivuxolimab. The CDR3 protein is CASSSHSTQRAYEQYF. The CDR3 DNA sequence: TGTGCCAGCAGTTCCCATTCCACCCAGCGGGCCTACGAGCAGTACTTC.